These 15 T cell receptor beta chains originate from one sample sequenced in a study of molecular identifiers for immune sequencing clone quantification. TCRdb itself ran the PCR reads through MiXCR, one entry per CDR3 protein. The repertoire includes about 630,000 distinct CDR3 sequences, 25% of them detected once, and about 0.81% sits in the top ten. Sequenced: naive CD8+ T cells from blood, with Jurkat cell RNA spiked in. Documented subset: FACS-sorted CD8+CD4-CCR7+CD45RA+ naive T cells. The receptors shown here come from a human donor in good health. Some libraries in this study had Jurkat cell RNA spiked in.

This clonotype was counted many times. V gene TRBV28 combines with J gene TRBJ1-2; D possibly corresponds to TRBD1 (6 bases). Deletions cut 6 bases from V and 7 bases from J, with 18 bases between. The CDR3 has 14 residues. The germline V gene encodes CDR1 MDHEN and CDR2 SYDVKM. The CDR3 loop is CASSQTQGISGYTF. CDR3 bases: TGTGCCAGCAGCCAGACGCAGGGGATAAGTGGCTACACCTTC.

The table lists this clonotype with a few counts. This clone may be a read error of a much larger clone one base away. This chain links TRBV7-9 with TRBJ2-2; possible D gene TRBD2, 5 bases. From germline, CDR1 is SEHNR and CDR2 FQNEAQ (reference sequence). V dropped 4 bases and J dropped 6 bases, with 21 bases sitting between them. This CDR3 contains 17 residues. CDR3 sequence: CASSSDPDYGLAGELFF. CDR3 nucleotide sequence: TGTGCCAGCAGCTCGGACCCAGACTATGGGTTGGCCGGGGAGCTGTTTTTT.

This clonotype was recorded a few times. The chain links TRBV5-6 to TRBJ2-1; 7 bases fit TRBD2. CDR3 length: 15 residues. CDR1 is SGHDT, CDR2 YYEEEE, per germline. J gave up 3 bases and V 0 bases, and 3 bases lay outside the gene matches. The CDR3 DNA follows: TGTGCCAGCAGCTTGGCCGGGACTAACTACAATGAGCAGTTCTTC. Residues: CASSLAGTNYNEQFF.

The chain couples TRBV19 to TRBJ2-7; D may correspond to TRBD1 or TRBD2 (5 bases each). The CDR3 runs to 13 residues. V shed 4 bases and J shed 5 bases, with 12 bases lying between them. Per the germline V gene, CDR1 is LNHDA and CDR2 is SQIVND (reference sequence). The CDR3 protein is CASSTGTWDEQYF. In DNA, the CDR3 is TGTGCCAGTAGTACCGGGACCTGGGACGAGCAGTACTTC.

In this sample, this clonotype turned up once. This clone may be a read error of a much larger clone one base away. V gene TRBV7-9 combines with J gene TRBJ2-6; perhaps D is TRBD1 or TRBD2 (5 bases each). Germline assignment: CDR1 SEHNR and CDR2 FQNEAQ (reference sequence). CDR3 length: 16 residues. This chain's CDR3 is CASSPGPISGADVLTF. The CDR3 DNA reads as TGTGCCAGCAGCCCGGGACCGATCTCTGGGGCCGACGTCCTGACTTTC.

This clonotype has just a few counts. The genes are TRBV5-1 and TRBJ2-7, with 8 bases fitting TRBD1. The CDR3 totals 16 residues. CDR1 is SGHRS, CDR2 YFSETQ, per germline. V was pared by 4 bases and J by 4 bases, with 13 bases of the junction left unmatched. The CDR3 region has the DNA TGCGCCAGCAGCGGGTCAGACAGGGGAAATTTTTACGAGCAGTACTTC. Amino acids: CASSGSDRGNFYEQYF. Full variable domain (rest looked up from reference TRBV5-1 and TRBJ2-7): KAGVTQTPRYLIKTRGQQVTLSCSPISGHRSVSWYQQTPGQGLQFLFEYFSETQRNKGNFPGRFSGRQFSNSRSEMNVSTLELGDSALYLCASSGSDRGNFYEQYFGPGTRLTVT.

The chain combines TRBV9 with TRBJ2-7, with a tentative D call TRBD1 (5 bases). Trimming cost V 0 bases and J 2 bases, with 12 bases left between them. CDR1 is SGDLS and CDR2 is YYNGEE in the germline V gene. This CDR3 has 15 amino acids. In DNA, the CDR3 is TGTGCCAGCAGCGTAGAACCAGGGCCTACCTACGAGCAGTACTTC. It specifies CASSVEPGPTYEQYF.

At least ten counts were recorded for this clonotype. V gene TRBV3-1 combines with J gene TRBJ2-7, with D unclear. V shed 1 base and J shed 3 bases, with 10 bases lying between them. Germline assignment: CDR1 LGHDT and CDR2 YNNKEL (reference sequence). The CDR3 runs to 14 residues. The CDR3 spells CASSQGSGDYEQYF. CDR3 nucleotide sequence: TGTGCCAGCAGCCAAGGGTCCGGTGACTACGAGCAGTACTTC.

This clonotype was seen a handful of times. J is TRBJ2-3 and V is TRBV28; no clear D gene. Germline V gene lookup returns CDR1 MDHEN and CDR2 SYDVKM. The CDR3 runs to 15 residues. V dropped 5 bases and J dropped 1 base, with 13 bases sitting between them. As DNA, the CDR3 is TGTGCCAGCAGTCCGATACCGCCGGGCACAGATACGCAGTATTTT. It is translated as CASSPIPPGTDTQYF.

Remarks on this clonotype: Being one base from a much bigger clone, this may be a read error. The rearrangement links TRBV11-2 to TRBJ2-3, with 11 bases fitting TRBD2. The V gene's germline CDR1 is SGHAT and CDR2 FQNNGV. Trimming at V came to 5 bases and at J to 2 bases, leaving 12 bases not matched to a gene. The CDR3 length is 18 residues. The CDR3 here is CASSALLAGGLPTDTQYF. CDR3 nucleotide sequence: TGTGCCAGCAGCGCGCTCCTAGCGGGGGGCCTCCCCACAGATACGCAGTATTTT.

Ten or more counts support this clonotype. The CDR3, as DNA: TGTGCCAGCAGTCAAACAGGAGTTGCCAAAAACATTCAGTACTTC. It yields the protein CASSQTGVAKNIQYF. The chain is built from TRBV27 and TRBJ2-4; D perhaps matches TRBD1 (5 bases). Germline V gene data show CDR1 as MNHEY and CDR2 as SMNVEV (reference sequence). The CDR3 spans 15 residues. Trimming left V 5 bases short and J 1 base short, with 12 bases between.

The chain couples TRBV20-1 to TRBJ2-3; 11 nucleotides align to TRBD2. With V trimmed by 1 base and J by 6 bases, 9 bases remained unmatched. The CDR3 consists of 16 residues. The germline V gene has CDR1 DFQATT and CDR2 SNEGSKA (reference sequence). The DNA for the CDR3 is TGCAGTGCTAGAGGGGATAGCGGGGGGGCAGGTGATACGCAGTATTTT. Residues: CSARGDSGGAGDTQYF.

As for this clonotype: One junction end does not reproduce the germline sequence, and a read error may be involved. This chain uses TRBV28 with TRBJ2-2, with D perhaps TRBD1 or TRBD2 (5 bases each). The CDR3 sequence is 13 residues long. Germline values: CDR1 MDHEN, CDR2 SYDVKM. Here the CDR3 DNA reads TGTGCCAGCAGTTTACAGGGTACCGGGGAGCTGCTTTTT. It specifies CASSLQGTGELLF.

The gene calls are TRBV19 and TRBJ2-1, with TRBD2 matching 10 bases. The J segment lost 0 bases and the V segment lost 1 base, leaving 3 bases of the junction unmatched. The CDR3 consists of 17 residues. Germline CDR1 LNHDA, CDR2 SQIVND (reference sequence). The CDR3 here is CASSIASGGSSYNEQFF. CDR3 bases: TGTGCCAGTAGTATAGCTAGCGGGGGTTCCTCCTACAATGAGCAGTTCTTC.

This clonotype has more than one count but fewer than ten. The chain recombines TRBV19 with TRBJ2-3; the D gene is possibly TRBD2 (6 bases). V lost 1 base to trimming and J lost 5 bases, with 16 bases between them. There are 16 residues in the CDR3. Per the germline V gene, CDR1 is LNHDA and CDR2 is SQIVND (reference sequence). CDR3 in amino acids: CASSIGDSLEIDTQYF. For the CDR3, the DNA is TGTGCCAGTAGTATAGGGGACTCCCTGGAAATAGATACGCAGTATTTT.